These 11 T cell receptor beta chains were all obtained from the same sample, sequenced in a study of OX40 agonist ivuxolimab in advanced cancers. Sequenced by immunoSEQ multiplex PCR; TCRdb stores in-frame clones only, minus some. The sample lists 95,000 to 150,000 clones; around 90% were seen once. The starting material was CD4+ or CD8+ T cells sorted from blood, obtained in a trial of the OX40 agonist ivuxolimab. These receptors originate from an adult with an advanced solid tumor such as melanoma, head and neck, liver or kidney cancer.

This sequence joins TRBV2 and TRBJ1-1; D unclear. Trimming left V 4 bases short and J 2 bases short, with 11 bases between. Germline V lookup: CDR1 SNHLY, CDR2 FYNNEI. The CDR3 is 14 residues long. The CDR3 DNA reads as TGTGCCAGCAGTGTAATCCTACTAAACACTGAAGCTTTCTTT. The encoded protein is CASSVILLNTEAFF.

In DNA, the CDR3 is TGTGCCAGCAGTCCGACCACAGGGGGCGCGGGTAATGAAAAACTGTTTTTT. Translation gives CASSPTTGGAGNEKLFF. This sequence joins TRBV7-9 and TRBJ1-4, with 9 bases identical to TRBD1. The germline V gene has CDR1 SEHNR and CDR2 FQNEAQ (reference sequence). The CDR3 extends over 17 amino acids. The junction had 12 bases not matched to a gene; V was cut back by 6 bases and J by 4 bases.

This clone was seen a single time. The J gene is TRBJ1-1, the V gene TRBV5-1; possibly TRBD1 for D (5 bases). Germline V gives CDR1 SGHRS, CDR2 YFSETQ. The CDR3 is 14 amino acids. Trimming pared 5 bases from V and 1 base from J, leaving 12 bases between. CDR3 loop: CASRGGPTNTEAFF. As DNA, the CDR3 is TGCGCCAGCAGGGGGGGACCGACGAACACTGAAGCTTTCTTT.

Here the CDR3 DNA reads TGTGCCAGTAGTATGGGAACCGGGGCCCTCTCTGGAAACACCATATATTTT. Encoded protein: CASSMGTGALSGNTIYF. The chain carries TRBV19 and TRBJ1-3, with TRBD1 as a possible D gene (5 bases). CDR3 size: 17 residues. Trimming took 3 bases from V and 0 from J, leaving 15 bases between them. Germline values: CDR1 LNHDA, CDR2 SQIVND (reference sequence). Full variable domain (missing parts from reference TRBV19 and TRBJ1-3): DGGITQSPKYLFRKEGQNVTLSCEQNLNHDAMYWYRQDPGQGLRLIYYSQIVNDFQKGDIAEGYSVSREKKESFPLTVTSAQKNPTAFYLCASSMGTGALSGNTIYFGEGSWLTVV.

The chain combines TRBV5-6 with TRBJ2-7; D may correspond to TRBD1 or TRBD2 (5 bases each). The CDR3 spans 14 residues. Germline V CDR1 and CDR2: SGHDT, YYEEEE. Trimming removed 0 bases at V and 3 bases at J, with 10 bases between. This chain's CDR3 is CASSLGDAFYEQYF. CDR3 DNA sequence: TGTGCCAGCAGCTTGGGGGACGCCTTCTACGAGCAGTACTTC.

The J gene is TRBJ1-2, the V gene TRBV6-5; D is unresolved. The CDR3 runs 15 residues. V lost 0 bases, J lost 0 bases, and 8 bases lay in between. In germline, CDR1 is MNHEY, CDR2 SVGAGI. The CDR3 nucleotides read TGTGCCAGCAGTTACTCTAGGCGGACTAACTATGGCTACACCTTC. Translation: CASSYSRRTNYGYTF.

This chain connects TRBV15 to TRBJ2-1; 8 nucleotides agree with TRBD2. V lost 1 base, J lost 9 bases, and 8 bases stayed unmatched. This CDR3 contains 15 residues. Germline V gene lookup returns CDR1 LNHNV and CDR2 YYDKDF (reference sequence). The chain's CDR3 is CATSRGREEFIEQFF. CDR3 nucleotides: TGTGCCACCAGCAGAGGGCGGGAGGAGTTCATTGAGCAGTTCTTC.

The rearrangement joins TRBV5-1 to TRBJ1-3; D gene uncertain. Trimming took 0 bases from V and 3 from J, leaving 28 bases between them. Germline V gene sequence: CDR1 SGHRS, CDR2 YFSETQ. This CDR3 is 21 amino acids long. CDR3 DNA: TGCGCCAGCAGCTTGGCGCGAGCGGGAGGGCCGCGGGCCTTTAATGGAAACACCATATATTTT. As protein: CASSLARAGGPRAFNGNTIYF.

This chain joins TRBV6-1 and TRBJ1-1; maybe TRBD1 (6 bases). Trimming took 7 bases from V and 4 from J, leaving 13 bases between them. This CDR3 is 13 amino acids long. Per germline, CDR1 MNHNS and CDR2 SASEGT. In nucleotides, the CDR3 is TGTGCCAGCACCAGGACAGCGCCCACTGAAGCTTTCTTT. Translated, it gives CASTRTAPTEAFF.

V is TRBV11-2 and J is TRBJ1-5, with 9 bases lining up with TRBD1. V lost 2 bases to trimming and J lost 3 bases; unmatched junction nucleotides: 11. Germline V gives CDR1 SGHAT, CDR2 FQNNGV. The CDR3 spans 18 residues. The CDR3 spells CASSLRTGAFGVNQPQHF. The CDR3 region has the DNA TGTGCCAGCAGCTTAAGGACAGGGGCCTTCGGGGTCAATCAGCCCCAGCATTTT.

This rearrangement joins TRBV27 to TRBJ2-5; unclear D gene. Trimming removed 6 bases at V and 1 base at J, with 12 bases between. From germline, CDR1 is MNHEY and CDR2 SMNVEV (reference sequence). There are 14 residues in the CDR3. CDR3 sequence: CASSPRPLQETQYF. CDR3 bases: TGTGCCAGCAGCCCCAGGCCACTCCAAGAGACCCAGTACTTC.